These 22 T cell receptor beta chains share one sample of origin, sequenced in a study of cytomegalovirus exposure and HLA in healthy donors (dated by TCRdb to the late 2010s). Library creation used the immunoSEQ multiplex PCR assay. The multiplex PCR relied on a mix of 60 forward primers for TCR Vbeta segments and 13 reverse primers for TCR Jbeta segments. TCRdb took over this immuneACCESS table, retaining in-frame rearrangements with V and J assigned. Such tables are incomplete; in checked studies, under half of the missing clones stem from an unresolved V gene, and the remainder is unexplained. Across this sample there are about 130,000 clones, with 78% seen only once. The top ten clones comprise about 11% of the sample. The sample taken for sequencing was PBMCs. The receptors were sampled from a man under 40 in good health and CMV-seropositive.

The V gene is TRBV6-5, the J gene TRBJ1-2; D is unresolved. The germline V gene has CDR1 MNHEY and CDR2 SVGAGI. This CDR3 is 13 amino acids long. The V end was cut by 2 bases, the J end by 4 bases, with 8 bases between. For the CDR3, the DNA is TGTGCCAGCAGTTACGGAGGGTTCTATGGCTACACCTTC. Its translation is CASSYGGFYGYTF.

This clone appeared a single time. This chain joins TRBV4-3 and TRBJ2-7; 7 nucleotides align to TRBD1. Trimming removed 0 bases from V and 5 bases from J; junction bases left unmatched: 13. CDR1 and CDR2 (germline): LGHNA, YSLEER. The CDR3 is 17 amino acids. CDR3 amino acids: CASSQDGRGQGRDEQYF. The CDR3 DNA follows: TGCGCCAGCAGCCAAGATGGTAGGGGGCAGGGTAGGGACGAGCAGTACTTC.

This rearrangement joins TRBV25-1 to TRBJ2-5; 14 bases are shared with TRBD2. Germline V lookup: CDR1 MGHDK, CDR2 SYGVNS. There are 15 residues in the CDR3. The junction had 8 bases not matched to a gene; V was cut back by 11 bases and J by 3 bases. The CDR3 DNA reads TGTGCCGGGTCGACTAGCGGGAGGGCCGAAGAGACCCAGTACTTC. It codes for CAGSTSGRAEETQYF.

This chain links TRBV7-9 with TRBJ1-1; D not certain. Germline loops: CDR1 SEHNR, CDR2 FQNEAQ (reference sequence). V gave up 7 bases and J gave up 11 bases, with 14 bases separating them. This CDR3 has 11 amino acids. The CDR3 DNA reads TGTGCCAGCACCCCGCGGGTAAGGGCTTTCTTT. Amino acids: CASTPRVRAFF.

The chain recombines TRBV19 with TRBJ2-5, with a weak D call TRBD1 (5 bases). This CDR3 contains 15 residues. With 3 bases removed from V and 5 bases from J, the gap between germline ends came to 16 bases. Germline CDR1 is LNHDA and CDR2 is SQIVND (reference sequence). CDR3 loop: CASSMSSTDLETQYF. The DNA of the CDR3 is TGTGCCAGTAGTATGAGCTCGACAGATTTGGAGACCCAGTACTTC.

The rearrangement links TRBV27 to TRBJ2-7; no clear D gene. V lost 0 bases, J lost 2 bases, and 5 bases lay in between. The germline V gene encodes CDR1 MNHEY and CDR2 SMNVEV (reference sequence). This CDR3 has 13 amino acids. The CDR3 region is CASSLSPAYEQYF. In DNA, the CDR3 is TGTGCCAGCAGTTTATCGCCAGCCTACGAGCAGTACTTC.

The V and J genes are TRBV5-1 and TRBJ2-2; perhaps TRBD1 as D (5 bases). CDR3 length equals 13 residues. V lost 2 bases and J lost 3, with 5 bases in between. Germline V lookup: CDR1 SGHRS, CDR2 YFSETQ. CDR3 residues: CASSLQDTGELFF. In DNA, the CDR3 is TGCGCCAGCAGCTTACAGGACACCGGGGAGCTGTTTTTT.

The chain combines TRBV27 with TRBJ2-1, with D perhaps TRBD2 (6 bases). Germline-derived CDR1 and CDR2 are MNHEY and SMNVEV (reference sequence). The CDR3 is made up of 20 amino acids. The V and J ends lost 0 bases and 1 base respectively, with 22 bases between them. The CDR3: CASSLSTDPPGVLSYNEQFF. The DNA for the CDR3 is TGTGCCAGCAGTTTATCCACCGACCCCCCGGGAGTCCTATCCTACAATGAGCAGTTCTTC.

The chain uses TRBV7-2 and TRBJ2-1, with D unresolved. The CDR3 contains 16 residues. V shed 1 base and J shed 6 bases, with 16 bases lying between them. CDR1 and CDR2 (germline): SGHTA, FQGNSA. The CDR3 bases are TGTGCCAGCAGCTTAGTGGCGGAGTTACTGGGCAATGAGCAGTTCTTC. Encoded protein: CASSLVAELLGNEQFF.

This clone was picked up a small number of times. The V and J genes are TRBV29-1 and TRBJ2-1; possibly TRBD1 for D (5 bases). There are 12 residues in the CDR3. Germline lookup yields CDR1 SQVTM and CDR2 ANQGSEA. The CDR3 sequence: CRTKSGSNEQFF. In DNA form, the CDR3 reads TGCAGGACCAAGTCAGGGTCAAATGAGCAGTTCTTC.

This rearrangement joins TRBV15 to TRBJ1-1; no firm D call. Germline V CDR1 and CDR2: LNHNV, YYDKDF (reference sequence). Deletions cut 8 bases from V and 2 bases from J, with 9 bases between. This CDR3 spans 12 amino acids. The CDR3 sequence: CATAAGNTEAFF. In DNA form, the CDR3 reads TGTGCCACCGCGGCGGGCAACACTGAAGCTTTCTTT.

CDR3 nucleotide sequence: TGTGCCAGCAGCTTAGTTCGGAGGAGCTACGAGCAGTACTTC. This gives the protein CASSLVRRSYEQYF. The chain is built from TRBV11-2 and TRBJ2-7; D perhaps matches TRBD2 (5 bases). The CDR3 contains 14 residues. Germline V lookup: CDR1 SGHAT, CDR2 FQNNGV. Between the trimmed V and J ends, which lost 1 base and 3 bases, there was a span of 10 bases.

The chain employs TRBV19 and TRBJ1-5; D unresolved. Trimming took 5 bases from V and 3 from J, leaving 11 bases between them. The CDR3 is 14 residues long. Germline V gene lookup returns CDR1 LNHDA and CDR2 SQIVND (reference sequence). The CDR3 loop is CASSYAGFNQPQHF. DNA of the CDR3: TGTGCCAGTAGTTACGCAGGCTTCAATCAGCCCCAGCATTTT.

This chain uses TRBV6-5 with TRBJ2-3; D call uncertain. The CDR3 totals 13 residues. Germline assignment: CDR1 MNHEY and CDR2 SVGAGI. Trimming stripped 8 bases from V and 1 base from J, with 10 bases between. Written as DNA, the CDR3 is TGTGCCAGCGGTGATGCGGGCACAGATACGCAGTATTTT. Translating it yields CASGDAGTDTQYF.

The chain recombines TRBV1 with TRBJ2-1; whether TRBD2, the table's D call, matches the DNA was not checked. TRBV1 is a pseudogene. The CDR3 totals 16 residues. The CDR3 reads CTSSLELPGSYNEQFF. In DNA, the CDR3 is TGCACCAGCAGCCTTGAACTTCCGGGATCCTACAATGAGCAGTTCTTC.

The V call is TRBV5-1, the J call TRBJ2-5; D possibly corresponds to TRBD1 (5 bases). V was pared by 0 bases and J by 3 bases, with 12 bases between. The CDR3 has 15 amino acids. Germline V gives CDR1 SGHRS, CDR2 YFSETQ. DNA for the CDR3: TGCGCCAGCAGCTTGGCAGGGTTCAGGGAAGAGACCCAGTACTTC. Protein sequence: CASSLAGFREETQYF.

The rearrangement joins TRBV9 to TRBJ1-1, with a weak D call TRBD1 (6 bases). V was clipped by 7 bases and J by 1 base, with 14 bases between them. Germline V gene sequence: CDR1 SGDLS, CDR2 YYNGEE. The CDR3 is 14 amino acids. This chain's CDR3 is CASAVGGPNTEAFF. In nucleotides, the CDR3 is TGTGCCAGCGCCGTGGGGGGGCCGAACACTGAAGCTTTCTTT.

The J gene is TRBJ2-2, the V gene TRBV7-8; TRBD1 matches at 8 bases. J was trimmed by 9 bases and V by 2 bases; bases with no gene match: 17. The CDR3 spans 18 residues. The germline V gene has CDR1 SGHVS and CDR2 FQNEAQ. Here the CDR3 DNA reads TGTGCCAGCAGCTTAAGAGTAGGCCGACAGGGGAGGAGCAGGGAGCTGTTTTTT. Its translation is CASSLRVGRQGRSRELFF.

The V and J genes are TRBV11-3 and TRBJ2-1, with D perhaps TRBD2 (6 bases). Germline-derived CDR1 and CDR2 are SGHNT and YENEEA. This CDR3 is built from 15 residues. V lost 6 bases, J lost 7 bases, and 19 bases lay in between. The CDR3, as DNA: TGTGCCAGCAGTCCCGGGACTGGGGGGTGGAATGAGCAGTTCTTC. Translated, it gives CASSPGTGGWNEQFF.

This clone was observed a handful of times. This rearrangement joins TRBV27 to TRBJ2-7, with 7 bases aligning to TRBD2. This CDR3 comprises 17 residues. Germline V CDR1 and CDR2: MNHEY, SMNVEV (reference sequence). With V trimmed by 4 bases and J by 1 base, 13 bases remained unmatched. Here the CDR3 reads CASSSRRDGGGSYEQYF. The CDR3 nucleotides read TGTGCCAGCAGTTCCCGCCGCGACGGCGGGGGTTCCTACGAGCAGTACTTC.

CDR3 nucleotide sequence: TGTGCCAGCAGTTACGGACTAGCGGGAGAGGGTGAGCAGTTCTTC. Translating it yields CASSYGLAGEGEQFF. The rearrangement joins TRBV7-8 to TRBJ2-1, with 13 bases matching TRBD2. The CDR3 is made up of 15 amino acids. Germline V CDR1 and CDR2: SGHVS, FQNEAQ. V lost 6 bases to trimming and J lost 9 bases; unmatched junction nucleotides: 8.

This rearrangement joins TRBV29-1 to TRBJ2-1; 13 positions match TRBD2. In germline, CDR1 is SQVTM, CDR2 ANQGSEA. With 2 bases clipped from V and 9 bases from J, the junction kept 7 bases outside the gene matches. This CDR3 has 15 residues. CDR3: CSVEPGTSGKVEQFF. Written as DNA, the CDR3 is TGCAGCGTTGAACCCGGGACTAGCGGGAAGGTTGAGCAGTTCTTC.